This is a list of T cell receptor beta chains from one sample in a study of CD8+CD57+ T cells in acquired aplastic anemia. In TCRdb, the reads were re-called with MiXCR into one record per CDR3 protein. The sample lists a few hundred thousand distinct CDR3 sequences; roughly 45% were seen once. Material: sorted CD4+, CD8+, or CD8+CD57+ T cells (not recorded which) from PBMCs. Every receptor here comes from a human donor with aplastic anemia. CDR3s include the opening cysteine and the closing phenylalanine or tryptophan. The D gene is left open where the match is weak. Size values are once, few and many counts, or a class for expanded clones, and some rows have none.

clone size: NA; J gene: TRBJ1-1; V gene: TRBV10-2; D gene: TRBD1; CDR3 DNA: TGCGCCAGCAGTGACCTAGGGACAGGGTCGAACACTGAAGCTTTCTTT; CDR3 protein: CASSDLGTGSNTEAFF
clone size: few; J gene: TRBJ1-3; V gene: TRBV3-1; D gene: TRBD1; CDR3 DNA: TGTGCCAGCACACGGGGACAGGCTGGAAACACCATATATTTT; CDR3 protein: CASTRGQAGNTIYF
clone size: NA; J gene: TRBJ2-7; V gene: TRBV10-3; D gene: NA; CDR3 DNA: TGTGCCATCAGTGAGCCCAGCTCCTACGAGCAGTACTTC; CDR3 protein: CAISEPSSYEQYF
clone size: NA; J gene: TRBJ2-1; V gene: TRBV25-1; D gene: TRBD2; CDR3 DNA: TGTGCCAGCAGTGAATACGGGACTAGCGGGAGAAAGAGCTCCTACAATGAGCAGTTCTTC; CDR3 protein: CASSEYGTSGRKSSYNEQFF
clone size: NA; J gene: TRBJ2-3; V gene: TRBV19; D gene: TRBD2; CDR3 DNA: TGTGCCAGTAGTATAGATCCGACTAGCGGGGGGGGCACAGATACGCAGTATTTT; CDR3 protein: CASSIDPTSGGGTDTQYF
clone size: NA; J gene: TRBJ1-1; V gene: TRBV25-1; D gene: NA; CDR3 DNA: TGTGCCAGCAGCGGGACATCGAACACTGAAGCTTTCTTT; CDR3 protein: CASSGTSNTEAFF
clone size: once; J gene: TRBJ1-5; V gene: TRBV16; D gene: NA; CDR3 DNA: TGTGCCAGCAGCTCCGACGGGGGGCACAATCAGCCCCAGCATTTT; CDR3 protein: CASSSDGGHNQPQHF
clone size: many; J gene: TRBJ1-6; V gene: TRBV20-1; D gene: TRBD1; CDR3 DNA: TGCAGTGCTAGCTCCGGGACAGCTAATTCACCCCTCCACTTT; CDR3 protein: CSASSGTANSPLHF
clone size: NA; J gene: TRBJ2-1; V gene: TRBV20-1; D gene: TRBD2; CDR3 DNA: TGCAGTGCGGAAGCGGGCGGGGGGGTCAATGAGCAGTTCTTC; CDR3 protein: CSAEAGGGVNEQFF
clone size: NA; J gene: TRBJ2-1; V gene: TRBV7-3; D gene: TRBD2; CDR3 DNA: TGTGCCAGCAGCTTAACCGGGGGGGACAATGAGCAGTTCTTC; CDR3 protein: CASSLTGGDNEQFF
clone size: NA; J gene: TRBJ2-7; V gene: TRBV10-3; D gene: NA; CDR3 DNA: TGTGCCATCAGTGGGGCTGGGACAAGCCCTTCCTACGAGCAGTACTTC; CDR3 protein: CAISGAGTSPSYEQYF
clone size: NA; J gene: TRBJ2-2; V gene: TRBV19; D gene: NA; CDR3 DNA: TGTGCCAGTAGTATGGGGGGAGCGAACACCGGGGAGCTGTTTTTT; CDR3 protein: CASSMGGANTGELFF
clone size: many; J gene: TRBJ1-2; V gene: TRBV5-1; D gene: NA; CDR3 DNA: TGCGCCAGCAGCTCGGCCGGGCCTCTCTTACTAGGGGGCTACACCTTC; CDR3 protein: CASSSAGPLLLGGYTF
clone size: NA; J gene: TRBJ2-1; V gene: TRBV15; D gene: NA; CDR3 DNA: TGTGCCACCAGCAGAGGTTGGCAGCCCATCTACAATGAGCAGTTCTTC; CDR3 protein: CATSRGWQPIYNEQFF
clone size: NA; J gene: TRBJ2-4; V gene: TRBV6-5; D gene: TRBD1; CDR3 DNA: TGTGCCAGCAGGGACGGACAGGGTAAAAACATTCAGTACTTC; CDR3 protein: CASRDGQGKNIQYF
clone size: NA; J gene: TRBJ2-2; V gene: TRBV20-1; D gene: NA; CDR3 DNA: TGCAGTGCTAGTAGTCGGGGGAACACCGGGGAGCTGTTTTTT; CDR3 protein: CSASSRGNTGELFF
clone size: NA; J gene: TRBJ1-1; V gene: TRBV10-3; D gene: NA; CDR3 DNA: TGTGCCATCAGCTCACGAGGATTGGACGGCGGAGCTTTCTTT; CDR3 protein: CAISSRGLDGGAFF
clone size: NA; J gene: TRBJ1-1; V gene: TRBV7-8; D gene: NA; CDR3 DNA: TGTGCCAGCAGCCAAGCTACGGTGAACACTGAAGCTTTCTTT; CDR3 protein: CASSQATVNTEAFF
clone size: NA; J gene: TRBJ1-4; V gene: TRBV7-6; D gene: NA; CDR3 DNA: TGTGCCAGCAGCTTAGGCTCAGGGTTTGCAACTAATGAAAAACTGTTTTTT; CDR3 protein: CASSLGSGFATNEKLFF
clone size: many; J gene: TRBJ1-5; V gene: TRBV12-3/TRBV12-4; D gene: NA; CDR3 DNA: TGTGCCAGCAGTTTAGCTACAGGGCGCAATCAGCCCCAGCATTTT; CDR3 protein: CASSLATGRNQPQHF
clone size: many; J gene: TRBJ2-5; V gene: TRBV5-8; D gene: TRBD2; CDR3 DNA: TGTGCCAGCAGCTTGGAAGGCGGGGGTTCTCAAGAGACCCAGTACTTC; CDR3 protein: CASSLEGGGSQETQYF
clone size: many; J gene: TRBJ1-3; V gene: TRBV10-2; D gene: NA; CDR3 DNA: TGCGCCAGCAGTGAGTCCCAGGAAGGTGGAAACACCATATATTTT; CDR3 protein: CASSESQEGGNTIYF
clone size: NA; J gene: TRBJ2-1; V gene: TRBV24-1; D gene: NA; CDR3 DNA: TGTGCCACCAGCCCCCCCCGGGGGTATTACAATGAGCAGTTCTTC; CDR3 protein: CATSPPRGYYNEQFF
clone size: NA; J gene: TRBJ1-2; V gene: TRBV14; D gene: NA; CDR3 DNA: TGTGCCAGCAGCCGGCACACGGGGGGCTATGGCTACACCTTC; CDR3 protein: CASSRHTGGYGYTF
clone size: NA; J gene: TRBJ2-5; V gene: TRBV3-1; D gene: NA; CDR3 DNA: TGTGCCAGCAGCCAAGGGGTCGGAGAGACCCAGTACTTC; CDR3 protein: CASSQGVGETQYF
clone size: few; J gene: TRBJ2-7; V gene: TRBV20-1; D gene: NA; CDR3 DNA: TGCAGTGCTAGAAACCCGGGATACGAGCAGTACTTC; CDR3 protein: CSARNPGYEQYF
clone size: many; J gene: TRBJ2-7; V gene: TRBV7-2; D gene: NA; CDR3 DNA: TGTGCCAGCAGCTCGGACGGGACCTACGAGCAGTACTTC; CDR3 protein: CASSSDGTYEQYF
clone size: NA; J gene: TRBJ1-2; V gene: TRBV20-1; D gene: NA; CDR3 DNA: TGCAGTGCTAGGACGGGTCTCCATGGCTACACCTTC; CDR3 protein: CSARTGLHGYTF
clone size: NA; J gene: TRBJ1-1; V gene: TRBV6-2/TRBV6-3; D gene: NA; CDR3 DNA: TGTGCCACCTCTTGGGGGATGAACACTGAAGCTTTCTTT; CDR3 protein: CATSWGMNTEAFF
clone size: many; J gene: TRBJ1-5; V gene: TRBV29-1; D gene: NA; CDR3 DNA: TGCAGCGTTGCGGACAGCGGCAATCAGCCCCAGCATTTT; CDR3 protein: CSVADSGNQPQHF
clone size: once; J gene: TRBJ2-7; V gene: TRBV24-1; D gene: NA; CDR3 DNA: TGTGCCACCAGTGCTCCGGACAGAACCTACGAGCAGTACTTC; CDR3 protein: CATSAPDRTYEQYF
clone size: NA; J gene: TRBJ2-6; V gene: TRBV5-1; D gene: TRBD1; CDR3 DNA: TGCGCCAGCAGACCGGGACAGGGGGCGGGGGCCAACGTCCTGACTTTC; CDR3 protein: CASRPGQGAGANVLTF
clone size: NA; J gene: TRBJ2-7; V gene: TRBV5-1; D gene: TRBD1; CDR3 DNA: TGCGCCAGCAGCCTGGACAGGGACAACGAGCAGTACTTC; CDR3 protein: CASSLDRDNEQYF
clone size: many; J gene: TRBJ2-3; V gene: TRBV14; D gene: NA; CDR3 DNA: TGTGCCAGCAGCCAGGAAGGGGACCCCTTCACAGATACGCAGTATTTT; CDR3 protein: CASSQEGDPFTDTQYF
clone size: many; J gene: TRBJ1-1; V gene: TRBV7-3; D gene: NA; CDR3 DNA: TGTGCCAGCAGCTTTAGAGAGAACACTGAAGCTTTCTTT; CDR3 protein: CASSFRENTEAFF
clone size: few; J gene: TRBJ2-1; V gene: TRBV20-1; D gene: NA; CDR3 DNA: TGCAGTGCTAGGGGAAGTGGGCAGTTCTTC; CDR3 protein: CSARGSGQFF
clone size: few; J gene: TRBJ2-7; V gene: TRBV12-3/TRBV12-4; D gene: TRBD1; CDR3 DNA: TGTGCCAGCAGTTGGGACAGGGGCCATAGCGAGCAGTACTTC; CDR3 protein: CASSWDRGHSEQYF
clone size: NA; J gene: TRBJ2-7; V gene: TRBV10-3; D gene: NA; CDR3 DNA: TGTGCCATCAGTGAGTTGGTGGCCAGGGAGCAGTACTTC; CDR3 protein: CAISELVAREQYF
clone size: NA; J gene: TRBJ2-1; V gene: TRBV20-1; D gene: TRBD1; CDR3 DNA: TGCAGTGCTATACGGGACAGGTCCTACAATGAGCAGTTCTTC; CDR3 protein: CSAIRDRSYNEQFF
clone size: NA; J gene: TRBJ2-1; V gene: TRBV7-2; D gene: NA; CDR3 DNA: TGTGCCAGCAGCAGACTTCAGCTTTCATACAATGAGCAGTTCTTC; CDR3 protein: CASSRLQLSYNEQFF
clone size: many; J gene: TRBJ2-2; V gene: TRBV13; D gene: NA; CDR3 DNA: TGTGCCAGCAGCGTCCGGGACTCATACACCGGGGAGCTGTTTTTT; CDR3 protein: CASSVRDSYTGELFF
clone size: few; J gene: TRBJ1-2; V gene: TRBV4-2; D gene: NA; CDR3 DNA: TGTGCCATCAGTGAGAGCTATGGCTACACCTTC; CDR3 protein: CAISESYGYTF
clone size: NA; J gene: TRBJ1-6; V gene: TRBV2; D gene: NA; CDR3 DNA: TGTGCCAGCAGAGGGGACACCCACTTTAATTCACCCCTCCACTTT; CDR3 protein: CASRGDTHFNSPLHF
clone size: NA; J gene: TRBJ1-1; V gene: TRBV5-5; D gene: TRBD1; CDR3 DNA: TGTGCCAGCAGCTTGGGACAGGGGGTTACTGAAGCTTTCTTT; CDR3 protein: CASSLGQGVTEAFF
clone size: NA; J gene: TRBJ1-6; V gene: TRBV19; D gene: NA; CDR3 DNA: TGTGCCAGCAGCTTAGGCTCGGTTAATTCACCCCTCCACTTT; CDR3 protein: CASSLGSVNSPLHF
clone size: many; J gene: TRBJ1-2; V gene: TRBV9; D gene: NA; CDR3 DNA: TGTGCCAGCAGCGTAGGAGTTGGTTCTCAGGGAGGCTACACCTTC; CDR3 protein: CASSVGVGSQGGYTF
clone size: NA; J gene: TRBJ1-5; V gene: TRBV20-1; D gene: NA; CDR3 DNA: TGCAGTGCTACCCCAAGGGCAGGGGACAGCAATCAGCCCCAGCATTTT; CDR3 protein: CSATPRAGDSNQPQHF
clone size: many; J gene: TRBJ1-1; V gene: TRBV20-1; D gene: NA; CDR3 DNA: TGCAGTGCAAGGTTCATGGAAAACACTGAAGCTTTCTTT; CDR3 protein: CSARFMENTEAFF
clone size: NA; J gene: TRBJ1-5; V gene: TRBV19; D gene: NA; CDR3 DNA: TGTGCCAGTAGTATTCCCGCTTACAATCAGCCCCAGCATTTT; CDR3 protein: CASSIPAYNQPQHF